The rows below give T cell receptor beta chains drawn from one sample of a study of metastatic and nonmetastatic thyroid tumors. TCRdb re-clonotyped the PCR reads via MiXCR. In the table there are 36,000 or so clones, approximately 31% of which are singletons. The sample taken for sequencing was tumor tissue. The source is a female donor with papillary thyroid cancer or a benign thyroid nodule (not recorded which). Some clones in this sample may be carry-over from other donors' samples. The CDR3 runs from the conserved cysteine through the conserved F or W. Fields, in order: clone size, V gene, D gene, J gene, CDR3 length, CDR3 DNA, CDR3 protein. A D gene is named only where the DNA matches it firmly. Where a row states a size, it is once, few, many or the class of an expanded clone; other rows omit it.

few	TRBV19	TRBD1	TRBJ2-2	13	TGTGCCAGTAAAGGACAGGGCTGGGGGGAGCTGTTTTTT	CASKGQGWGELFF
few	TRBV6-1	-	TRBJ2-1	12	TGTGCCAGCGGCCGACAGGATAATGAGCAGTTCTTC	CASGRQDNEQFF
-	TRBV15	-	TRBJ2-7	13	TGTGCCACCCCTGGATGGGCTTCCTACGAGCAGTACTTC	CATPGWASYEQYF
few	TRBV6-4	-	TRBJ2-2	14	TGTGCCAGCAGTGACTCGAGAGATACCGGGGAGCTGTTTTTT	CASSDSRDTGELFF